This T cell receptor (beta chain) stems from a study of response to subunit inactivated influenza vaccine. General study results and limits: With each seasonal influenza vaccination, the authors suggested, few new T cells are recruited.

With V trimmed by 1 base and J by 7 bases, 7 bases remained unmatched. There are 14 residues in the CDR3. Germline values: CDR1 LNHNV, CDR2 YYDKDF (reference sequence). Comment on this clonotype: Antigen specificity is unknown.

TCRdb processed the RT-PCR reads anew with MiXCR; each CDR3 protein has one entry. The table records more than 150,000 distinct CDR3 sequences, roughly 8.7% of them present only once. The genes are TRBV15 and TRBJ2-7, with 7 bases matching TRBD2. This sequence was found in a man aged 50-60 years who received an inactivated influenza vaccine. The sequencing here drew on non-naive T cells sorted from PBMCs, taken on the day of vaccination. This CDR3 is CATSRARVGGEQYF. The DNA for the CDR3 is TGTGCCACCAGCAGAGCCCGGGTGGGGGGGGAGCAGTACTTC. Using reference TRBV15 and TRBJ2-7 for the parts outside the CDR3, the full variable domain is DAMVIQNPRYQVTQFGKPVTLSCSQTLNHNVMYWYQQKSSQAPKLLFHYYDKDFNNEADTPDNFQSRRPNTSFCFLDIRSPGLGDTAMYLCATSRARVGGEQYFGPGTRLTVT.